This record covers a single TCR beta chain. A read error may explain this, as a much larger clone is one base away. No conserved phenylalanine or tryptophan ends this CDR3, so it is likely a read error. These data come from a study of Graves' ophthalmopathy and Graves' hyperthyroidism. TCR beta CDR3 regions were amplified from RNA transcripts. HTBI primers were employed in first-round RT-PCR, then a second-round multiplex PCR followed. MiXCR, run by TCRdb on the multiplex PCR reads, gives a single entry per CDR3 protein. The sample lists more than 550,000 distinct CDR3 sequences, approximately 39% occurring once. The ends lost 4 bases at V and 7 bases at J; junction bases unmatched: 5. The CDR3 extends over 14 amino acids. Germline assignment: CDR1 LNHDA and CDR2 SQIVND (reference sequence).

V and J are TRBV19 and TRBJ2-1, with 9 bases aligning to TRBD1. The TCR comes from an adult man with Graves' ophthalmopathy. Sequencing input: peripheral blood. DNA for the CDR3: TGTGCCAGTAGTACGTGGACAGGGGCGAATGAGCAGTTCTGC. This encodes CASSTWTGANEQFC.